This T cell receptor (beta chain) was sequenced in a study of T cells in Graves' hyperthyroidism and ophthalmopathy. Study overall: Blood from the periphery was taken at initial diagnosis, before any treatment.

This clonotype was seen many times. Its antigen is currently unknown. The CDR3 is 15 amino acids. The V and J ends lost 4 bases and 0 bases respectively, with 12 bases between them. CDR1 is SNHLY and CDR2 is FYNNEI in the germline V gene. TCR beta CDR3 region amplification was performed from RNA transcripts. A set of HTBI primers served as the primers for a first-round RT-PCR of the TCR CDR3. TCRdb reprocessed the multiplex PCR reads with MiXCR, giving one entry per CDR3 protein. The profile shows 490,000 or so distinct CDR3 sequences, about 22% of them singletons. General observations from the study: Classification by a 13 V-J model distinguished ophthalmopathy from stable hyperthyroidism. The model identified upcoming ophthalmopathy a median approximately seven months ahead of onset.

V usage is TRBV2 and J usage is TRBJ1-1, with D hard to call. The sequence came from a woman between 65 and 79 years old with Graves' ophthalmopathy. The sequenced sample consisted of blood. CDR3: CASSADQFMNTEAFF. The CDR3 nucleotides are TGTGCCAGCAGTGCAGATCAGTTCATGAACACTGAAGCTTTCTTT.